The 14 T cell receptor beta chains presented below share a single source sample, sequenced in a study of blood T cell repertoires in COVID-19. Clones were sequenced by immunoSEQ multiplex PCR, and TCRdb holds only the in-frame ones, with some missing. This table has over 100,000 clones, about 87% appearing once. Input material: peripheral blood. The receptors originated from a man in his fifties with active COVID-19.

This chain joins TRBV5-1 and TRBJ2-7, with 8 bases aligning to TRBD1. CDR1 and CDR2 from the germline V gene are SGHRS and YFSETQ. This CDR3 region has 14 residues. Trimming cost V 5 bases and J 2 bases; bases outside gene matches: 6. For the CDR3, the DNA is TGCGCCAGCAGTACAGGGGGGTTGACCTACGAGCAGTACTTC. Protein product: CASSTGGLTYEQYF.

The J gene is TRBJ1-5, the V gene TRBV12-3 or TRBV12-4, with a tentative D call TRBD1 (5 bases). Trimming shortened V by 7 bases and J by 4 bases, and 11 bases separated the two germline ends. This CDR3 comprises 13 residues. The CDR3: CASILGGNQPQHF. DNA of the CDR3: TGTGCCAGCATACTGGGGGGGAATCAGCCCCAGCATTTT.

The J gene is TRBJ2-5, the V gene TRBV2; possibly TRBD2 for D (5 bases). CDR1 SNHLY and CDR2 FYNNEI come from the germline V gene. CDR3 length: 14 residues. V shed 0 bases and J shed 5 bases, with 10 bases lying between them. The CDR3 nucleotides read TGTGCCAGCAGTGAAGCCCCAGGCGGGGAGACCCAGTACTTC. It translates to CASSEAPGGETQYF.

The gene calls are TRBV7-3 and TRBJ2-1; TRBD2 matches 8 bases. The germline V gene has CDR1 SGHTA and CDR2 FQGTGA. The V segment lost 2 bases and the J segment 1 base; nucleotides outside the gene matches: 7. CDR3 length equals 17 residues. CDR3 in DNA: TGTGCCAGCAGCTTATATTTCGCGGGGGGTTCCTACAATGAGCAGTTCTTC. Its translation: CASSLYFAGGSYNEQFF.

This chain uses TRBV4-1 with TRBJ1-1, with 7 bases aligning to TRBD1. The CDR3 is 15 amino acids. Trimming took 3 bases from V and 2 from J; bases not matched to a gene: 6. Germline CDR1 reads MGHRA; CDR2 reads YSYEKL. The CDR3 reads CASSQADRDNTEAFF. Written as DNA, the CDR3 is TGCGCCAGCAGCCAGGCAGACAGGGATAACACTGAAGCTTTCTTT.

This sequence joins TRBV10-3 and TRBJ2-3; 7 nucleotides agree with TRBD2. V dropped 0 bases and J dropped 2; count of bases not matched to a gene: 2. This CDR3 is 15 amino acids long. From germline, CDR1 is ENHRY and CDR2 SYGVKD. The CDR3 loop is CAISESREDTDTQYF. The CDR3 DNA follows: TGTGCCATCAGTGAGTCCCGGGAGGACACAGATACGCAGTATTTT.

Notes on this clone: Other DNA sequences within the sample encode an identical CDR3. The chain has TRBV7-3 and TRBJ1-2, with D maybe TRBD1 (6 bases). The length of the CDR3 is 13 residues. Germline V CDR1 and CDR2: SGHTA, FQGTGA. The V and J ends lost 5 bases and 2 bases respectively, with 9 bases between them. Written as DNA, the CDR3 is TGTGCCAGCAGCCCTGACAGGAACTATGGCTACACCTTC. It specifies CASSPDRNYGYTF.

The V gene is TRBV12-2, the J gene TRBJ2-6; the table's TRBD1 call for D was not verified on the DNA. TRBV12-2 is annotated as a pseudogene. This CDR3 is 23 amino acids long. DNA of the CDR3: TGTGCAAGTCGCCTTAGTAAGAGCCCCCAGGCTCCCGGATTGAGCTCTGGGGCCAACGTCCTGACTTTC. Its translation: CASRLSKSPQAPGLSSGANVLTF.

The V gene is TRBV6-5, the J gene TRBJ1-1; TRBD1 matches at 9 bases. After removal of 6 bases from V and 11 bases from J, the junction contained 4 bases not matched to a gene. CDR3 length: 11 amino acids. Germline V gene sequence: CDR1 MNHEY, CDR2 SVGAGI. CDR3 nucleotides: TGTGCCAGCAGCCGGGACAGGGCTGCTTTCTTT. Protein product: CASSRDRAAFF.

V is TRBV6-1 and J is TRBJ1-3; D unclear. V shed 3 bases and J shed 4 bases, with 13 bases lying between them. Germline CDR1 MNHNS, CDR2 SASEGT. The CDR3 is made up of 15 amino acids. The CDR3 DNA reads TGTGCCAGCAGTGAGGGGTCTAGCGGCGGAAACACCATATATTTT. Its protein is CASSEGSSGGNTIYF.

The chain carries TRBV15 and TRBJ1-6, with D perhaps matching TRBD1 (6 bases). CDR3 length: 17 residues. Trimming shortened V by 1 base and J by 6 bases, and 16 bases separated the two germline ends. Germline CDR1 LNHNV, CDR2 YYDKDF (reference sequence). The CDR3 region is CATSRVSMTGPNSPLHF. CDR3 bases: TGTGCCACCAGCAGAGTGTCCATGACAGGACCTAATTCACCCCTCCACTTT. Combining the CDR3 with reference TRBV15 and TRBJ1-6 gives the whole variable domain DAMVIQNPRYQVTQFGKPVTLSCSQTLNHNVMYWYQQKSSQAPKLLFHYYDKDFNNEADTPDNFQSRRPNTSFCFLDIRSPGLGDTAMYLCATSRVSMTGPNSPLHFGNGTRLTVT.

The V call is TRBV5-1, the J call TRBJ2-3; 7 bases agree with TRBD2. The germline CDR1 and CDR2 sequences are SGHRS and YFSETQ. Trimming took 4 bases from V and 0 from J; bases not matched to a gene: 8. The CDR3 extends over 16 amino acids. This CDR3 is CASSPKTSPSTDTQYF. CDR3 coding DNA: TGCGCCAGCAGCCCCAAGACTAGCCCTAGCACAGATACGCAGTATTTT.

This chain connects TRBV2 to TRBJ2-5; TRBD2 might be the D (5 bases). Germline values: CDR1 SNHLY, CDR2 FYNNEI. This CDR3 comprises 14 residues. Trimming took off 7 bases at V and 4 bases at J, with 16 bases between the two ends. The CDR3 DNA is TGTGCCAGCATGACGGTCGGGGTTGGAGAGACCCAGTACTTC. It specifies CASMTVGVGETQYF.

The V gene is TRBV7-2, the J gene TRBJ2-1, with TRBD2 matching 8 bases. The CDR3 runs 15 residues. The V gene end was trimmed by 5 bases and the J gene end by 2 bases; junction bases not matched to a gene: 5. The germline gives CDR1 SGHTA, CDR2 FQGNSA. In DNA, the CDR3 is TGTGCCAGCAGCAGGGGACTAGGGCCCTACAATGAGCAGTTCTTC. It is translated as CASSRGLGPYNEQFF.